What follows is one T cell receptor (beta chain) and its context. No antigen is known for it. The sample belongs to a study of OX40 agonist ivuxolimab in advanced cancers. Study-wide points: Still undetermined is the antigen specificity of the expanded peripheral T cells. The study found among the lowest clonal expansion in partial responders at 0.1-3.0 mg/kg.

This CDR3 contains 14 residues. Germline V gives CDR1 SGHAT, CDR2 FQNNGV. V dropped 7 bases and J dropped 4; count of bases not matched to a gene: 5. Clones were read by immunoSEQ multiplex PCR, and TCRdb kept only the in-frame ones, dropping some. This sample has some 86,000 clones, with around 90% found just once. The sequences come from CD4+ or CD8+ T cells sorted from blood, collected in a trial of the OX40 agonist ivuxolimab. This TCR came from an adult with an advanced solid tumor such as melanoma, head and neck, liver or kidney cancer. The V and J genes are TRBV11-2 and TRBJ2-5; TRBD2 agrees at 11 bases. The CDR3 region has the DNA TGTGCCAGCACCCGTAGCGGGGGGGCAGAGACCCAGTACTTC. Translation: CASTRSGGAETQYF.